The T cell receptor (beta chain) under discussion was sequenced for a study of cytomegalovirus exposure and HLA in healthy donors. The PCR ran on 60 Vbeta and 13 Jbeta primers. This table comes from immunoSEQ multiplex PCR, and its TCRdb copy is limited to in-frame clones, with some not included. Of about 140,000 clones in the sample, about 80% are singletons; the top ten hold 1.5% to 2%. The table lists this clone with a count of one. Sequencing used PBMCs. The source of this sequence is a man aged 35 to 55 in good health and CMV-seronegative.

In nucleotides, the CDR3 is TGTGCCAGTAGTATAGGGGGGACAGGGATAGACACCGGGGAGCTGTTTTTT. Amino acids: CASSIGGTGIDTGELFF. This chain joins TRBV19 and TRBJ2-2; 9 positions agree with TRBD1. The CDR3 sequence is 17 residues long. V lost 1 base and J lost 3; bases outside the gene matches: 6. Germline V gene lookup returns CDR1 LNHDA and CDR2 SQIVND (reference sequence).